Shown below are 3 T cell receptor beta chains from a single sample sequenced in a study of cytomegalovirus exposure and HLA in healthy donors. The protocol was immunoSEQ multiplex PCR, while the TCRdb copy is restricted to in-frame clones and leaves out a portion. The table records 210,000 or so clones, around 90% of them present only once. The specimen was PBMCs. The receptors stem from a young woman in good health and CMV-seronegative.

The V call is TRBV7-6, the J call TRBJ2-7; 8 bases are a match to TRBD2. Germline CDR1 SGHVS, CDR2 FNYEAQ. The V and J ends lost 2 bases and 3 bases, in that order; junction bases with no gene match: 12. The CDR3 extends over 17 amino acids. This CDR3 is CASSLIPPRGGIYEQYF. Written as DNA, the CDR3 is TGTGCCAGCAGCTTAATTCCCCCCCGGGGGGGTATCTACGAGCAGTACTTC.

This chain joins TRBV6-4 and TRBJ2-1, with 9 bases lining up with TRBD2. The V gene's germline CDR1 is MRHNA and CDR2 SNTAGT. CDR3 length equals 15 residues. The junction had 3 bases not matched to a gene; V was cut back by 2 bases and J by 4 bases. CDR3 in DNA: TGTGCCAGCAGTGACGTTCTAGCGGGATACAATGAGCAGTTCTTC. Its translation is CASSDVLAGYNEQFF.

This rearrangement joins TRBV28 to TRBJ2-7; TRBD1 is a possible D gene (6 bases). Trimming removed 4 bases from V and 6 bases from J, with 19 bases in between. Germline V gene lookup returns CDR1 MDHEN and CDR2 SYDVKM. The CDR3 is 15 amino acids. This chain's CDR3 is CASSSPQAGVAEQYF. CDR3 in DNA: TGTGCCAGCAGTTCTCCCCAGGCAGGGGTTGCCGAGCAGTACTTC.